This TCR beta chain was captured by sequencing in a study of a mutant IDH1 vaccine in newly diagnosed glioma. Time point in this sample: week 47, end of study. The study gave 300 ug of mutant IDH1 20-mer peptide per vaccine dose, with topical imiquimod. This table comes from immunoSEQ multiplex PCR, and its TCRdb copy is limited to in-frame clones, with some not included. The sample comprises around 30,000 clones, roughly 89% of which are singletons, and about 2.2% rests with the top ten. This CDR3 comprises 15 residues. Looked up from germline, CDR1 is LGHNA and CDR2 is YSLEER. V gave up 1 base and J gave up 2 bases; unmatched junction bases: 3. A remark on this clone: Its antigen is unidentified.

The source is a man in his forties with glioma. Sequences were derived from PBMCs, sampled from a glioma patient whose treatment included an IDH1 peptide vaccine. The chain combines TRBV4-3 with TRBJ2-5; 8 nucleotides line up with TRBD2. The CDR3 reads CASSQGRGVQETQYF. The DNA of the CDR3 is TGCGCCAGCAGCCAAGGGCGGGGGGTACAAGAGACCCAGTACTTC.